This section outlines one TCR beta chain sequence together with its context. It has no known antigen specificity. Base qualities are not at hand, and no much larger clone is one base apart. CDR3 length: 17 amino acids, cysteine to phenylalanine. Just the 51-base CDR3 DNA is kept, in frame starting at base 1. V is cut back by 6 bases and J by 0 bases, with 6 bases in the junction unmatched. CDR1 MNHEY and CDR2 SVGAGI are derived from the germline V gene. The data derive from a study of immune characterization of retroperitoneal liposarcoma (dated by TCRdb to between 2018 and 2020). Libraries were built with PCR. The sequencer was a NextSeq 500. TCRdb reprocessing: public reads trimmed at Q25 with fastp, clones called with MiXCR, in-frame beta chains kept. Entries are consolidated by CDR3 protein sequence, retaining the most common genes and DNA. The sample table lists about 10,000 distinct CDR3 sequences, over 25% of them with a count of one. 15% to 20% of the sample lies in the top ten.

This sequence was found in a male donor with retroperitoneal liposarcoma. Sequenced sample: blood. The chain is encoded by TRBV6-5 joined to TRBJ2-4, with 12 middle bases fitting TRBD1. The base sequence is TGTGCCAGCAGCAAGGGACAGGGGGCGCGAGCCAAAAACATTCAGTACTTC. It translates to CASSKGQGARAKNIQYF.